This T cell receptor beta chain stems from a study of CD8 T cells in Susac syndrome. The sample holds one count of this clonotype. Sequencing targeted TCR beta in blood CD8+ and CD4+ T cells. Controls were age- and sex-matched healthy donors. CD8+ and CD4+ T cells were negatively isolated; TEMRA cells were FACS-enriched. An amount of RNA that ranged from 0.5 to 1 ug was reverse transcribed with random hexamers. The method of amplification for TCR beta CDR3 was immunoSEQ multiplex PCR, covering 54 Vbeta and 13 Jbeta. One entry per CDR3 protein, called by TCRdb with MiXCR from the immunoSEQ multiplex PCR reads. The repertoire includes approximately 150,000 distinct CDR3 sequences, about 91% of them detected once, and around 0.087% sits in the top ten. This clonotype was obtained from a human donor in good health. Source material: CD4+ T cells from PBMCs.

CDR3 residues: CASTDPGQGTYEQYF. The CDR3 coding sequence is TGCGCCAGCACCGACCCGGGACAGGGCACCTACGAGCAGTACTTC. The gene calls are TRBV5-1 and TRBJ2-7, with TRBD1 matching 9 bases. V shed 6 bases and J 2 bases; nucleotides not matched to a gene: 9. The germline CDR1 and CDR2 sequences are SGHRS and YFSETQ. This CDR3 spans 15 amino acids.